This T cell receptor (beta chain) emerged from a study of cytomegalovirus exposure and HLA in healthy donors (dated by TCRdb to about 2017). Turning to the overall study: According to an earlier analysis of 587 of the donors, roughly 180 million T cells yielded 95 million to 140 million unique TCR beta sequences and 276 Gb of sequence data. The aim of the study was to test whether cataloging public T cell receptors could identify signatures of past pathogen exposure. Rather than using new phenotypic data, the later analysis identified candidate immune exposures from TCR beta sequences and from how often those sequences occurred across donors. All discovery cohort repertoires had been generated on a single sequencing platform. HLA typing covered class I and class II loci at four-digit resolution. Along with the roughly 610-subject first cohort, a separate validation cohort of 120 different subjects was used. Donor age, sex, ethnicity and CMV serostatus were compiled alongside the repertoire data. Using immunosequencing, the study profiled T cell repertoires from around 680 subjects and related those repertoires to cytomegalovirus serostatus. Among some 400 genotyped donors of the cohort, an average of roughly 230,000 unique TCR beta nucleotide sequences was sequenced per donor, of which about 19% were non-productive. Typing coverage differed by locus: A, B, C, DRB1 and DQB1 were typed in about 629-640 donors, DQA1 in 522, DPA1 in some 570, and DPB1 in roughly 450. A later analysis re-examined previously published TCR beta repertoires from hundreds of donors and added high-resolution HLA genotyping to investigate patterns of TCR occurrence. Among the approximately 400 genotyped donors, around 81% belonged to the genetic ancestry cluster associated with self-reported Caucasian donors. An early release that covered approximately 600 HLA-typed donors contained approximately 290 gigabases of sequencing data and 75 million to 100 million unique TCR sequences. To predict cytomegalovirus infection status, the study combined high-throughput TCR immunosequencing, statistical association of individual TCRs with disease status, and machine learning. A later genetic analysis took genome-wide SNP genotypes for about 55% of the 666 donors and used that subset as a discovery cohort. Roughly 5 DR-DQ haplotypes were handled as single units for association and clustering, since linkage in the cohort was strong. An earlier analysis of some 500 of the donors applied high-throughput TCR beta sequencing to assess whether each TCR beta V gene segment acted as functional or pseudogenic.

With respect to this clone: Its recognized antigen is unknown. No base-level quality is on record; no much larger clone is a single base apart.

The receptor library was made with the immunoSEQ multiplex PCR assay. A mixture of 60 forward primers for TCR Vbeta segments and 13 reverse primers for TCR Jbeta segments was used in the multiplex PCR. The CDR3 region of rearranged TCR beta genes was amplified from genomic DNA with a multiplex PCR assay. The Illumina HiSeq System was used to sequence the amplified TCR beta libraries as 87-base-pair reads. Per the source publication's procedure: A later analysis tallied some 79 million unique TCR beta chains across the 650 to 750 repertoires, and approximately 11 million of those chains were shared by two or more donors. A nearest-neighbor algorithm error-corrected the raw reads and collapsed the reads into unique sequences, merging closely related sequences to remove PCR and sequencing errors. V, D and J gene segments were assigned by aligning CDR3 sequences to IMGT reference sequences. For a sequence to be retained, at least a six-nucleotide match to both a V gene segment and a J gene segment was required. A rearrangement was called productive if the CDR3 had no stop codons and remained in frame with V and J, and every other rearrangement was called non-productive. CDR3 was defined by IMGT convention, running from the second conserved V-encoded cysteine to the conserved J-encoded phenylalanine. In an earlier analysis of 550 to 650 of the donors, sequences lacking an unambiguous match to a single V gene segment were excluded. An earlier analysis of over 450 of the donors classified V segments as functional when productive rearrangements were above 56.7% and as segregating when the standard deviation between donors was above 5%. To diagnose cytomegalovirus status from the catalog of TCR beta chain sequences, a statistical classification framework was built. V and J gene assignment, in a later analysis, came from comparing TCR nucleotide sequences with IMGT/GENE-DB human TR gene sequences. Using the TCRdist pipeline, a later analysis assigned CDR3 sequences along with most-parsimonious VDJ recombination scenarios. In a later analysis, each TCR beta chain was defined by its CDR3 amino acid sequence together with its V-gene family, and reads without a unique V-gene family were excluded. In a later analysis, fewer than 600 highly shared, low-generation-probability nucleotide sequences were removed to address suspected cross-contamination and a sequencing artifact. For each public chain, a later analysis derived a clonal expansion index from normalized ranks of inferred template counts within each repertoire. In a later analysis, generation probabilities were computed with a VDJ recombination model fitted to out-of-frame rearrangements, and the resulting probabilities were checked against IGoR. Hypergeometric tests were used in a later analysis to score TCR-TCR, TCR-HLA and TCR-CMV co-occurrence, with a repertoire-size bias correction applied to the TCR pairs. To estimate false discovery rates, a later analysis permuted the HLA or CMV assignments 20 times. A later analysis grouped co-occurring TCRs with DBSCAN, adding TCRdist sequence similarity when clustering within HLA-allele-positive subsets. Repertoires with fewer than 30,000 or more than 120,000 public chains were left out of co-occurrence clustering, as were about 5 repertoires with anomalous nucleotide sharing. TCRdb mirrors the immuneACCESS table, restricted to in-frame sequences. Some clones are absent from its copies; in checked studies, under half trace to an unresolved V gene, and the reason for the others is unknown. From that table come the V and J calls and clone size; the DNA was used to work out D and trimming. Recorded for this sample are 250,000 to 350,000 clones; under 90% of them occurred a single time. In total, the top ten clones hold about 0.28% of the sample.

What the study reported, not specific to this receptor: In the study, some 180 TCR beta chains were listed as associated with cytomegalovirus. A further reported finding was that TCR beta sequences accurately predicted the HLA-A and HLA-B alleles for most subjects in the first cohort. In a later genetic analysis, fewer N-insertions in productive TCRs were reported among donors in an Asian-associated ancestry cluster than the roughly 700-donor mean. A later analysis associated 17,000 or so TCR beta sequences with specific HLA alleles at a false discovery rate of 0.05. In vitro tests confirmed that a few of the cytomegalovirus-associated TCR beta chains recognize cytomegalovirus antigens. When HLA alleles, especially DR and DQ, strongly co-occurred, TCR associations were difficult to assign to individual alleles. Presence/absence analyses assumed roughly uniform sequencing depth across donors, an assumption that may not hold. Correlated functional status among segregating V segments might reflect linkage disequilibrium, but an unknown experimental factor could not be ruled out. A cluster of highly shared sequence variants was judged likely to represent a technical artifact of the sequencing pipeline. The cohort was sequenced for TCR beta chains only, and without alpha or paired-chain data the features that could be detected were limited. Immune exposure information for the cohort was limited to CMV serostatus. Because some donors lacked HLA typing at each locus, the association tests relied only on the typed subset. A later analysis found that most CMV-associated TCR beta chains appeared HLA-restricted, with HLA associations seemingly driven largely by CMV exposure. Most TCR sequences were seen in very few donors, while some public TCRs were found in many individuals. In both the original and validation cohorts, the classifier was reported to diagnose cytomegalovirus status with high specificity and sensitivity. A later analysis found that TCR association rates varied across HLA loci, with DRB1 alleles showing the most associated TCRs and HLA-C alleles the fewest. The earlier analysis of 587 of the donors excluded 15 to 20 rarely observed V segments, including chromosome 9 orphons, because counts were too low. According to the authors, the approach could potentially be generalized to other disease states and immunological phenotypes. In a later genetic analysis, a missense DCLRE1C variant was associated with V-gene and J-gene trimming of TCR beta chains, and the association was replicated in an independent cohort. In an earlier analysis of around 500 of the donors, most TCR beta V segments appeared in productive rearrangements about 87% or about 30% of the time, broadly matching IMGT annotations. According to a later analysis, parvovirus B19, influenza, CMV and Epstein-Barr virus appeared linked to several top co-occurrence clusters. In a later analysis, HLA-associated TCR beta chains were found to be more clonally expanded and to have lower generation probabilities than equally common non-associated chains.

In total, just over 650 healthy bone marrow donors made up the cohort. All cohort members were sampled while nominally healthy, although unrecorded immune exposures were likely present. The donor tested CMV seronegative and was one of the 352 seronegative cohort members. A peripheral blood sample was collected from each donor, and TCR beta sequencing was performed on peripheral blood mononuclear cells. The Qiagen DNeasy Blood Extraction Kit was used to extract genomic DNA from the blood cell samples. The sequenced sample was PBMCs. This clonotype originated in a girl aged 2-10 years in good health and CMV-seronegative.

The CDR3 reads CASSLVGPTASNYGYTF. The bases are TGTGCCAGCAGCTTAGTTGGGCCTACTGCCTCTAACTATGGCTACACCTTC. Rearrangement joined TRBV7-9 to TRBJ1-2, with no confidently assigned D gene. The CDR3 contains 17 residues, cysteine and phenylalanine counted. CDR3 DNA only is kept here, 51 bases in frame from base 1. The V and J ends are trimmed by 1 base and 0 bases, leaving 15 bases between them. The germline V gene (reference sequence) yields SEHNR for CDR1 and FQNEAQ for CDR2. With the rest looked up from the reference TRBV7-9 and TRBJ1-2 genes rather than sequenced, the full variable domain is DTGVSQNPRHKITKRGQNVTFRCDPISEHNRLYWYRQTLGQGPEFLTYFQNEAQLEKSRLLSDRFSAERPKGSFSTLEIQRTEQGDSAMYLCASSLVGPTASNYGYTFGSGTRLTVV.